This T cell receptor beta chain comes out of a study of cytomegalovirus exposure and HLA in healthy donors. Researchers ran the PCR with 60 Vbeta and 13 Jbeta primers. Generated by immunoSEQ multiplex PCR, the TCRdb table keeps only in-frame clones and is missing some. Here the sample spans fewer than 250,000 clones, 70% to 90% being singletons. The receptor's source is a human donor in good health. The sequencing sample was made of PBMCs.

CDR3 sequence: CASSLGPSYEQYF. In DNA form, the CDR3 reads TGTGCCAGCAGTTTAGGGCCTTCCTACGAGCAGTACTTC. The V and J genes are TRBV28 and TRBJ2-7; D is unresolved. Looked up from germline, CDR1 is MDHEN and CDR2 is SYDVKM. The V end lost 2 bases, the J end lost 1 base, and 6 bases lay between the germline ends. The CDR3 is 13 amino acids.